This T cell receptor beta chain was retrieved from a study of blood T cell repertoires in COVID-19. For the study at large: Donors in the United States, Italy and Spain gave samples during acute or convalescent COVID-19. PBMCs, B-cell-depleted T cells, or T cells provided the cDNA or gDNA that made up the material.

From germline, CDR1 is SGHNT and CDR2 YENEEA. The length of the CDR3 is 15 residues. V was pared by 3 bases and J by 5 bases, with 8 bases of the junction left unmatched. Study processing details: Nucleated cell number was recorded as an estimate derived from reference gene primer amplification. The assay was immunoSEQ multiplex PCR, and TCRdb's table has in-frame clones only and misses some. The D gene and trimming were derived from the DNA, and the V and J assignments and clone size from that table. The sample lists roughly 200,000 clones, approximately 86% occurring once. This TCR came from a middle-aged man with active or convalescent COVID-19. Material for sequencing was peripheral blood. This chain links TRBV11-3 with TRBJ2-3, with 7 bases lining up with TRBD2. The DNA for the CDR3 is TGTGCCAGCAGCTTTGATACTAGCGACTTAGATACGCAGTATTTT. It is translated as CASSFDTSDLDTQYF.